These 21 T cell receptor beta chains share one sample of origin, sequenced in a study of cytomegalovirus exposure and HLA in healthy donors. Primers: 60 Vbeta forward and 13 Jbeta reverse. Libraries were prepared by immunoSEQ multiplex PCR; TCRdb keeps only in-frame clonotypes and omits some of them. This table has over 150,000 clones, 79% appearing once. Material: PBMCs. These receptors all stem from a girl aged 10 to 17 in good health and CMV-seropositive.

This clone occurred once. The chain employs TRBV5-1 and TRBJ1-2; D is possibly TRBD1 (5 bases). CDR1 SGHRS and CDR2 YFSETQ come from the germline V gene. This CDR3 is built from 13 residues. Between the trimmed V and J ends, which lost 0 bases and 4 bases, there was a span of 7 bases. The CDR3 reads CASSLEGAYGYTF. The CDR3 nucleotides are TGCGCCAGCAGCTTGGAAGGGGCCTATGGCTACACCTTC. Supplemented by reference TRBV5-1 and TRBJ1-2, the full variable domain reads KAGVTQTPRYLIKTRGQQVTLSCSPISGHRSVSWYQQTPGQGLQFLFEYFSETQRNKGNFPGRFSGRQFSNSRSEMNVSTLELGDSALYLCASSLEGAYGYTFGSGTRLTVV.

This clone has just a few counts. The chain links TRBV6-5 to TRBJ1-5; D remains ambiguous. The germline V gene encodes CDR1 MNHEY and CDR2 SVGAGI. V dropped 4 bases and J dropped 6 bases, with 10 bases sitting between them. The CDR3 length is 13 residues. The CDR3 nucleotides are TGTGCCAGCAGTTTCTCTCCGGGTCAGCCCCAGCATTTT. Translated, it gives CASSFSPGQPQHF.

This clone was seen a handful of times. The chain uses TRBV10-2 and TRBJ2-7, with a possible D match to TRBD1 (6 bases). The ends were cut back, 6 bases at V and 1 base at J, with 7 bases in the middle. Germline CDR1 reads WSHSY; CDR2 reads SAAADI. The CDR3 length is 12 residues. The CDR3 is CASRTGSYEQYF. The CDR3 DNA is TGCGCCAGCAGGACAGGTTCCTACGAGCAGTACTTC.

The chain links TRBV27 to TRBJ1-1; D may be TRBD1 (5 bases). The CDR3 covers 14 residues. V was pared by 8 bases and J by 0 bases, with 13 bases between. Germline-derived CDR1 and CDR2 are MNHEY and SMNVEV (reference sequence). The CDR3 sequence: CASYPGGMNTEAFF. The DNA of the CDR3 is TGTGCCAGCTATCCCGGGGGGATGAACACTGAAGCTTTCTTT.

The chain joins TRBV7-9 to TRBJ2-6; 9 nucleotides align to TRBD1. The V and J ends lost 6 bases and 1 base, in that order; junction bases with no gene match: 10. This CDR3 has 18 residues. CDR1 is SEHNR and CDR2 is FQNEAQ in the germline V gene (reference sequence). In DNA, the CDR3 is TGTGCCAGCAGGAAGACGAGGACAGGGGCGTCTGGGGCCAACGTCCTGACTTTC. Amino acid sequence: CASRKTRTGASGANVLTF.

This clone was recorded a few times. V is TRBV4-3 and J is TRBJ2-5; 8 nucleotides align to TRBD1. J was trimmed by 2 bases and V by 1 base; bases with no gene match: 3. Germline-derived CDR1 and CDR2 are LGHNA and YSLEER. The CDR3 sequence is 15 residues long. In DNA, the CDR3 is TGCGCCAGCAGCCAAGCCCGGACAGGGCAAGAGACCCAGTACTTC. It specifies CASSQARTGQETQYF.

V and J are TRBV4-1 and TRBJ1-2, with D possibly TRBD1 on 5 matching bases. The V end was cut by 1 base, the J end by 14 bases, with 20 bases between. Germline CDR1 and CDR2: MGHRA and YSYEKL. The CDR3 is 14 amino acids. The CDR3 DNA sequence: TGCGCCAGCAGCCAAGGTTCAGGGCCTCCCCCACATACCTTC. Protein sequence: CASSQGSGPPPHTF.

The genes are TRBV11-2 and TRBJ2-7, with a tentative D call TRBD2 (5 bases). The CDR3 spans 15 residues. V lost 2 bases and J lost 2, with 13 bases in between. The germline gives CDR1 SGHAT, CDR2 FQNNGV. The CDR3 DNA follows: TGTGCCAGCAGCTTACCGGGATTACCCCCCTACGAGCAGTACTTC. Translating gives CASSLPGLPPYEQYF.

The CDR3 DNA is TGTGCCAGCGCACAGACAGGGTTGGAACTAGCGGCAGATACGCAGTATTTT. This codes for CASAQTGLELAADTQYF. This chain links TRBV5-6 with TRBJ2-3, with a tentative D call TRBD2 (8 bases). Germline V lookup: CDR1 SGHDT, CDR2 YYEEEE. This CDR3 contains 17 residues. Trimming cost V 7 bases and J 4 bases, with 25 bases left between them.

The chain employs TRBV12-5 and TRBJ2-2; D possibly corresponds to TRBD1 (5 bases). There are 14 residues in the CDR3. Per germline, CDR1 LGHNT and CDR2 FRNRAP. V was clipped by 1 base and J by 3 bases, with 6 bases between them. This CDR3 reads CASGLGQHTGELFF. The DNA for the CDR3 is TGTGCTAGTGGTTTGGGACAGCACACCGGGGAGCTGTTTTTT.

This clone was found a few times. The chain employs TRBV4-3 and TRBJ2-6; possibly TRBD2 for D (5 bases). V was cut by 0 bases and J by 0 bases, with 12 bases left in between. Germline V gene data show CDR1 as LGHNA and CDR2 as YSLEER. The CDR3 runs to 18 residues. CDR3 residues: CASSQDLASSSGANVLTF. CDR3 DNA: TGCGCCAGCAGCCAAGATTTAGCGTCAAGCTCTGGGGCCAACGTCCTGACTTTC.

The chain has TRBV9 and TRBJ1-2; a weak D match, TRBD1 (5 bases). Germline CDR1 is SGDLS and CDR2 is YYNGEE. The CDR3 totals 16 residues. The V end was cut by 0 bases, the J end by 2 bases, with 14 bases between. For the CDR3, the DNA is TGTGCCAGCAGCGTAGCTACTGACAGCCTAAACTATGGCTACACCTTC. It yields the protein CASSVATDSLNYGYTF.

V is TRBV19 and J is TRBJ2-7; 7 bases fit TRBD1. Germline V gene lookup returns CDR1 LNHDA and CDR2 SQIVND (reference sequence). The CDR3 consists of 13 residues. V was clipped by 5 bases and J by 2 bases; unmatched bases: 3. CDR3 in DNA: TGTGCCAGTAGTCCGGGACAGCCCTACGAGCAGTACTTC. Its translation: CASSPGQPYEQYF.

The chain is built from TRBV19 and TRBJ2-1; TRBD1 is a possible D gene (5 bases). Germline CDR1 is LNHDA and CDR2 is SQIVND (reference sequence). This CDR3 has 15 amino acids. V dropped 5 bases and J dropped 2 bases, with 13 bases sitting between them. The CDR3 DNA sequence: TGTGCCAGTAGTCAAAGCAGGGTAACCTACAATGAGCAGTTCTTC. It codes for CASSQSRVTYNEQFF.

In regard to this clone: The same CDR3 can be traced to other DNA sequences in this sample. V and J are TRBV5-4 and TRBJ2-1, with 8 bases that match TRBD1. Germline trimming cut 0 bases from V and 4 bases from J; bases unmatched to any gene: 6. Germline V gene data show CDR1 as SGHNT and CDR2 as YYREEE (reference sequence). The CDR3 extends over 16 amino acids. The chain's CDR3 is CASSLGGTGAYNEQFF. The CDR3 DNA follows: TGTGCCAGCAGCTTGGGGGGGACAGGTGCTTACAATGAGCAGTTCTTC.

CDR3 in DNA: TGTGCCAGCAGCTCGGACGGGACAGTAGGTTCACCCCTCCACTTT. This gives the protein CASSSDGTVGSPLHF. The chain couples TRBV7-9 to TRBJ1-6, with 7 nucleotides matching TRBD1. The junction had 9 bases not matched to a gene; V was cut back by 4 bases and J by 9 bases. The germline gives CDR1 SEHNR, CDR2 FQNEAQ (reference sequence). The CDR3 spans 15 residues.

This clone appeared once. The gene calls are TRBV27 and TRBJ2-2, with D possibly TRBD2 on 6 matching bases. Trimming took off 10 bases at V and 1 base at J, with 10 bases between the two ends. The CDR3 consists of 13 residues. Germline V lookup: CDR1 MNHEY, CDR2 SMNVEV (reference sequence). The CDR3 DNA reads TGTGCCACCAGGGACTGGAACACCGGGGAGCTGTTTTTT. Its protein product is CATRDWNTGELFF.

The chain couples TRBV28 to TRBJ2-5; weak D call: TRBD2 (6 bases). Per germline, CDR1 MDHEN and CDR2 SYDVKM. Between the trimmed V and J ends, which lost 6 bases and 1 base, there was a span of 12 bases. The CDR3 contains 14 residues. CDR3 in DNA: TGTGCCAGCAGCTACCACGGGGGCCAAGAGACCCAGTACTTC. This sequence encodes CASSYHGGQETQYF.

For the CDR3, the DNA is TGTGCCAGCAGTTACTCTGGCCACTCGGGCTATGGCTACACCTTC. This codes for CASSYSGHSGYGYTF. The chain combines TRBV6-5 with TRBJ1-2; D not resolved. The germline gives CDR1 MNHEY, CDR2 SVGAGI. The CDR3 extends over 15 amino acids. V was cut by 0 bases and J by 4 bases, with 12 bases left in between.

The chain links TRBV11-3 to TRBJ2-1; possible D gene TRBD1, 6 bases. Germline assignment: CDR1 SGHNT and CDR2 YENEEA. The V end lost 1 base, the J end lost 9 bases, and 16 bases lay between the germline ends. The CDR3 spans 15 residues. The CDR3: CASSLGGQGWSEQFF. The CDR3 DNA reads TGTGCCAGCAGCTTAGGTGGGCAGGGGTGGAGTGAGCAGTTCTTC.

The chain employs TRBV9 and TRBJ2-7; D uncertain. Trimming stripped 0 bases from V and 6 bases from J, with 13 bases between. The V gene's germline CDR1 is SGDLS and CDR2 YYNGEE. This CDR3 has 14 amino acids. CDR3 sequence reads: CASSVAGGLGEQYF. In nucleotides, the CDR3 is TGTGCCAGCAGCGTAGCCGGCGGTTTGGGCGAGCAGTACTTC.